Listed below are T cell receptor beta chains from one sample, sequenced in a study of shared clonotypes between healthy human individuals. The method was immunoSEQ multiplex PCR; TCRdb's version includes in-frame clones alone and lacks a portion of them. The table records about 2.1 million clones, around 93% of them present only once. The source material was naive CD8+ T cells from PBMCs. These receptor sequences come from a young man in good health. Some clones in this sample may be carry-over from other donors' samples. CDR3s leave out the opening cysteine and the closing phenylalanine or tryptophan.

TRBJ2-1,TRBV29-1,SVEWLAGANEQF
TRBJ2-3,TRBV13,ASRISSGRAGDTQY
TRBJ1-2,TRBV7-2,ASSITASVGIFYGYT
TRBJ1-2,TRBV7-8,ASSLALGQLANYGYT
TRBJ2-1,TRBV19,ASSRAGGDYNEQF
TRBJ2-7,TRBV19,ASSGGGDLREQY
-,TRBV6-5,ASRLGLAETYEQY
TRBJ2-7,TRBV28,ASSLLATEQY
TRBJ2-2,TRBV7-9,ARLVDRGFNTGELF
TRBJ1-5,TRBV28,ASMRGPGNQPQH
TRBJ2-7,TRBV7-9,ASSFSGRSEQY
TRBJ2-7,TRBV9,ASSLGTGSSYEQY
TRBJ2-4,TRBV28,ASSPLGPFLAAKNIQY
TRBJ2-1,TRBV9,ASSDHSGRWGNEQF
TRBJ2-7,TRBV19,ASRDSVAGGAYEQY
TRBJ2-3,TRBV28,ASSLGTGKDTQY
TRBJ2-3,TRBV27,ASSLDRDKGVADTQY
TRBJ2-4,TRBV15,ATSREPPRQGLAAKNIQY
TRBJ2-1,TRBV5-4,ASSRLGTGFDNEQF
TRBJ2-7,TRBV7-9,ASSYPGGDYEQY
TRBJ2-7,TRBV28,ASSSVAGSYEQY
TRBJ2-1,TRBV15,ATRGLAENIDEQF
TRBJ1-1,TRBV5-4,ASSLYGAGAVFTEAF
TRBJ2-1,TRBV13,ASSLVKPSGFQNNEQF
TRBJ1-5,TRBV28,ASSSSPGQGNQPQH
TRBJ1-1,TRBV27,ASSGRGLNTEAF
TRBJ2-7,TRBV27,ASSPMRTNYEQY
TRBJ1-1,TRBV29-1,SVVNWENTEAF
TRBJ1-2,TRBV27,ASSSRPSGREGYT
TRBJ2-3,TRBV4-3,ASSQERFPRQSTDTQY
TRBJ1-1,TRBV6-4,ASSDSSMNTEAF
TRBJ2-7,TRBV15,ATSGSTGESYEQY
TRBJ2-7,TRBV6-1,ASSERRTGNEQY
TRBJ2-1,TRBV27,ASSFPTRGGSYNEQF
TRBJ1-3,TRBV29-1,SVEPENSGNTIY
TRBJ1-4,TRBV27,ASRALKRNEKLF
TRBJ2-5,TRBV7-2,ASSPRVDQETQY
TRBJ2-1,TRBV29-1,SVEDPGASNEQF
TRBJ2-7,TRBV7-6,ASSLASHREQY
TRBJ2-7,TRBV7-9,ASSLGFYEQY
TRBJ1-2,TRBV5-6,ASSLLSGGAGYT
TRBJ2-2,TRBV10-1,ASSPGTGELF
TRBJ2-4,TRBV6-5,ASSYSGAGDETARY
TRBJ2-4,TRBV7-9,ASTEGGLSKNIQY
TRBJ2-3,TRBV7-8,ASSPTGGTDTQY
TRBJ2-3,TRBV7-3,ASSLTGSTDTQY
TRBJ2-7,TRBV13,ASSSTGQSYEQY